Listed below are T cell receptor beta chains from one sample, sequenced in a study of cytomegalovirus exposure and HLA in healthy donors. Here immunoSEQ multiplex PCR was the method, and the copy in TCRdb shows in-frame clones only, minus some. The table shows 75,000 to 100,000 clones, with approximately 70% occurring only once. The specimen was PBMCs. These receptors were taken from a man aged 60 to 69 in good health and CMV-seronegative. Both conserved end residues are part of each CDR3. D genes are given only for firm matches. Clone size is stated in some rows and not others, as once, few, many or a class when expanded.

CDR3nt,CDR3aa,d_gene,abundance,j_gene,v_gene
TGTGCCAGCAGCTCCGGGGACAGTAGGAAGACCCAGTACTTC,CASSSGDSRKTQYF,TRBD1,medium-sized,TRBJ2-5,TRBV11-2
TGTGCCAGCATGGAGGCAGGCCACAATGAGCAGTTCTTC,CASMEAGHNEQFF,-,-,TRBJ2-1,TRBV6-1
TGTGCCAGCAGTTTATCCCCGGCAACTAATGAAAAACTGTTTTTT,CASSLSPATNEKLFF,-,-,TRBJ1-4,TRBV28
TGTGCCAGCAGATCAGGGGGAGAGAATGAAAAACTGTTTTTT,CASRSGGENEKLFF,TRBD1,-,TRBJ1-4,TRBV6-5
TGTGCCAGCAGTCGGGGGGCCGGAGATACGCAGTATTTT,CASSRGAGDTQYF,-,-,TRBJ2-3,TRBV2
TGTGCCAGCAGCCCTGTGGGACAGTCCTACGAGCAGTACTTC,CASSPVGQSYEQYF,TRBD1,-,TRBJ2-7,TRBV7-2
TGTGCCAGCAGTTACTCGACACAGAGTACTGAAGCTTTCTTT,CASSYSTQSTEAFF,-,-,TRBJ1-1,TRBV6-5
TGTGCCAGCAGCTCCCGCTCGGTCCTTGCGGATGAGCAGTTCTTC,CASSSRSVLADEQFF,-,-,TRBJ2-1,TRBV14
TGTGCCAGCAGTCCCTCCTGGACAGCCGGCTACACCTTC,CASSPSWTAGYTF,-,-,TRBJ1-2,TRBV6-5
TGTGCCAGCAGCTTGTTGGGCAGGGATAATGAAAAACTGTTTTTT,CASSLLGRDNEKLFF,-,-,TRBJ1-4,TRBV5-6
TGCGCCAGCAGCTCGACAGGGGGCGTCTCCTACGAGCAGTACTTC,CASSSTGGVSYEQYF,TRBD1,-,TRBJ2-7,TRBV5-1
TGCGCCAGCAGCTTGGCCGGCGCTAGCGGGGGGGCGAATGAGCAGTTCTTC,CASSLAGASGGANEQFF,TRBD2,-,TRBJ2-1,TRBV5-1
TGTGCCAGCAGCTTAGCCCCACAGGTTACGCAGTATTTT,CASSLAPQVTQYF,-,-,TRBJ2-3,TRBV7-2
TGTGCCAGCAGTGAGGGAGGCAGCGAAGCTTTCTTT,CASSEGGSEAFF,-,few,TRBJ1-1,TRBV25-1
TGTGCCAGTAGTATGTACTCAGGGGGTAGCAATCAGCCCCAGCATTTT,CASSMYSGGSNQPQHF,TRBD1,-,TRBJ1-5,TRBV19
TGTGCCAGCAGCACTACCGGAGTTAAGTACGAGCAGTACTTC,CASSTTGVKYEQYF,-,few,TRBJ2-7,TRBV5-4
TGTGCCAGCAGCCCGAGGGGAGGGACAGGAAATTCACCCCTCCACTTT,CASSPRGGTGNSPLHF,TRBD1,-,TRBJ1-6,TRBV7-2
TGTGCCAGCAGCCGGGACAGGGGGCTCACTGAAGCTTTCTTT,CASSRDRGLTEAFF,TRBD1,-,TRBJ1-1,TRBV25-1